This T cell receptor beta chain appears in the sequencing data of a study of T cell repertoires in cytomegalovirus infection. Across the whole study: Shared public TCR beta signatures pointed to both CMV infection and a matching HLA type.

In germline, CDR1 is MDHEN, CDR2 SYDVKM. V gave up 7 bases and J gave up 8 bases, with 14 bases separating them. The CDR3 is made up of 12 amino acids. Overall study findings and caveats: HLA-C-restricted CMV clonotypes gave the most frequent clonotype in two of eight donors. Pooled public TCR beta family frequency picked out CMV carriers with the relevant HLA.

Comments on this clonotype: The antigen is not known.

TCRdb called the reads again in MiXCR, with one record for every CDR3 protein. The data contain 250,000 or so distinct CDR3 sequences, roughly 12% of them seen just once; the ten biggest clones take up approximately 1.6%. The chain has TRBV28 and TRBJ1-2; D possibly corresponds to TRBD1 (5 bases). This receptor was taken from a human donor in good health (CMV status not recorded). Some clones in this sample may be carry-over from other donors' samples. Sequencing used PBMCs. Here the CDR3 reads CASIQGEGGYTF. DNA of the CDR3: TGTGCCAGCATCCAAGGGGAGGGGGGCTACACCTTC.